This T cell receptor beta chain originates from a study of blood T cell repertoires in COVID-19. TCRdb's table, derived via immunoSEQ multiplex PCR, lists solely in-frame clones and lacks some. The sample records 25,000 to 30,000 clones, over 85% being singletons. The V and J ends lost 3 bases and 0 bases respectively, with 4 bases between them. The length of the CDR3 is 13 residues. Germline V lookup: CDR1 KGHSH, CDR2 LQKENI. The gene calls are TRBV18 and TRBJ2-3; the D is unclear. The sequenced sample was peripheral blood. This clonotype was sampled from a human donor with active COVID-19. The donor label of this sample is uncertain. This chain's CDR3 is CASSPTSTDTQYF. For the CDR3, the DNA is TGTGCCAGCTCACCTACTAGCACAGATACGCAGTATTTT.